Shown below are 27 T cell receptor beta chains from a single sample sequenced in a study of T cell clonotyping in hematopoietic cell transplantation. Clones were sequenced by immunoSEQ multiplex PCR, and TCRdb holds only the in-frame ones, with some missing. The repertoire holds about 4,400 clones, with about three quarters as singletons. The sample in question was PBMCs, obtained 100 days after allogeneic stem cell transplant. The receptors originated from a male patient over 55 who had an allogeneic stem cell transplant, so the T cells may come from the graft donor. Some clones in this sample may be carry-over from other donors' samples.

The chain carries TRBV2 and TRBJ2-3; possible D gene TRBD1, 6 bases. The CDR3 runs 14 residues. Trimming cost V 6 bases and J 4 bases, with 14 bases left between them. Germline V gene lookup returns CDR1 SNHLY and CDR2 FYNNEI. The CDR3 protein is CASRDRPFPDTQYF. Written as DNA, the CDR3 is TGTGCCAGCAGGGACAGACCATTCCCAGATACGCAGTATTTT. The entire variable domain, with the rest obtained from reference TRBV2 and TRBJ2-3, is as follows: EPEVTQTPSHQVTQMGQEVILRCVPISNHLYFYWYRQILGQKVEFLVSFYNNEISEKSEIFDDQFSVERPDGSNFTLKIRSTKLEDSAMYFCASRDRPFPDTQYFGPGTRLTVL.

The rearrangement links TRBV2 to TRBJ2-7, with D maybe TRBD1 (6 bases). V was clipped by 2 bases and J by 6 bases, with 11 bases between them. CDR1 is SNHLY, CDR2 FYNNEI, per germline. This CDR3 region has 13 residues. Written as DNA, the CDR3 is TGTGCCAGCAGTGAAACAGGGTGGGGCGAGCAGTACTTC. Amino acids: CASSETGWGEQYF.

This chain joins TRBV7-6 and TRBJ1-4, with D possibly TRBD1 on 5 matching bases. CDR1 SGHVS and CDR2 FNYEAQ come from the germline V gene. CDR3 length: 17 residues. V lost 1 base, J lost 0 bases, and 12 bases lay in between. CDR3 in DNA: TGTGCCAGCAGCTTAGTTAATCCGGGGCCAACTAATGAAAAACTGTTTTTT. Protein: CASSLVNPGPTNEKLFF.

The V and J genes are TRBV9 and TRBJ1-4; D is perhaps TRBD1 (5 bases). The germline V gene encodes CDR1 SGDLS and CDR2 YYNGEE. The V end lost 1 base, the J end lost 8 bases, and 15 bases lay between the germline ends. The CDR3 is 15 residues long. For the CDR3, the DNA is TGTGCCAGCAGCGTAAGGGGCCCGGCAGACGAAAAACTGTTTTTT. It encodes CASSVRGPADEKLFF.

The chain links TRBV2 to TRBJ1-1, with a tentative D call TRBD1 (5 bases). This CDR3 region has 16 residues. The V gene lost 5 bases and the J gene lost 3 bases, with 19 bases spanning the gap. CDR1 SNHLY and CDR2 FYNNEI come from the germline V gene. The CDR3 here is CASSTPGLQEDTEAFF. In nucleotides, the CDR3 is TGTGCCAGCAGTACACCGGGGCTACAGGAGGACACTGAAGCTTTCTTT. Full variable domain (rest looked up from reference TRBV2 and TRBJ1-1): EPEVTQTPSHQVTQMGQEVILRCVPISNHLYFYWYRQILGQKVEFLVSFYNNEISEKSEIFDDQFSVERPDGSNFTLKIRSTKLEDSAMYFCASSTPGLQEDTEAFFGQGTRLTVV.

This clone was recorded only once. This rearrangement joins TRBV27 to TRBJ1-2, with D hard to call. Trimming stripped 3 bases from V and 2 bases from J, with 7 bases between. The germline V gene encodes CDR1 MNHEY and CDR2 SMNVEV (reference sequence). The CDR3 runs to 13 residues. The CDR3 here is CASSLAGNYGYTF. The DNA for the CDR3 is TGTGCCAGCAGTTTGGCGGGGAACTATGGCTACACCTTC.

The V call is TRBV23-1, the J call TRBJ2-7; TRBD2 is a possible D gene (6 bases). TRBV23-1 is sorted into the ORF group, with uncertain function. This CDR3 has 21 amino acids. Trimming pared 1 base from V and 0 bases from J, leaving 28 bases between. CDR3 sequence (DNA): TGCGCCAGCAGTCAATGGGACCCTCCCCTTATTGGGGAGGCTAGCTCCTACGAGCAGTACTTC. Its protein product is CASSQWDPPLIGEASSYEQYF.

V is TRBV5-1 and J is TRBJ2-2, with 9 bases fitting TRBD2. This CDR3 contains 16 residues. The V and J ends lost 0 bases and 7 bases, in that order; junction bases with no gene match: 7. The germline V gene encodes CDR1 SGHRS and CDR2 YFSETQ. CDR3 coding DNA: TGCGCCAGCAGCTTGGACGGCGGGGGGGAGTACGGGGAGCTGTTTTTT. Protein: CASSLDGGGEYGELFF.

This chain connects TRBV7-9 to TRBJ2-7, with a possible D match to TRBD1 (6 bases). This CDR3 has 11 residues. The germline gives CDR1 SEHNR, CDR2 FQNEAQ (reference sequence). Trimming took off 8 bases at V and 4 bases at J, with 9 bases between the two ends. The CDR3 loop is CASLGQYEQYF. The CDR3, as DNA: TGTGCCAGCCTTGGACAGTACGAGCAGTACTTC.

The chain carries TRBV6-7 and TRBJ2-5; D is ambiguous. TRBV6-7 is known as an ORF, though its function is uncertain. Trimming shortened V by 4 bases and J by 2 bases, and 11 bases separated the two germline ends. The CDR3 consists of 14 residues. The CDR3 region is CASSWVTEQETQYF. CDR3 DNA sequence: TGTGCCAGCAGTTGGGTTACAGAACAAGAGACCCAGTACTTC.

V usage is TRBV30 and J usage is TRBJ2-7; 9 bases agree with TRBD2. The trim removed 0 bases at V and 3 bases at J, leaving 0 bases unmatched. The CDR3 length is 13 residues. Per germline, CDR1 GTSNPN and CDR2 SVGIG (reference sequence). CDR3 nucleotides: TGTGCCTGGAGTGTAGCGGGAGGCTACGAGCAGTACTTC. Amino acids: CAWSVAGGYEQYF.

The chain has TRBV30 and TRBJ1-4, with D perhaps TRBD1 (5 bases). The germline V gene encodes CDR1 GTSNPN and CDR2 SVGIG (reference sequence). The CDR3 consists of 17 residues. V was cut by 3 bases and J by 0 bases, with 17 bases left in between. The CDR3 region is CAWSRGGGFATNEKLFF. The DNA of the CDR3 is TGTGCCTGGAGCCGCGGGGGGGGATTTGCAACTAATGAAAAACTGTTTTTT.

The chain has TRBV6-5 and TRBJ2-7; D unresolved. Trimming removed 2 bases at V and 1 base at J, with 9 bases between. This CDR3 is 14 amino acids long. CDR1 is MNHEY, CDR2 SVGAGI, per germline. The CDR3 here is CASSYNSPSYEQYF. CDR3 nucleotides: TGTGCCAGCAGTTACAACAGCCCTTCCTACGAGCAGTACTTC.

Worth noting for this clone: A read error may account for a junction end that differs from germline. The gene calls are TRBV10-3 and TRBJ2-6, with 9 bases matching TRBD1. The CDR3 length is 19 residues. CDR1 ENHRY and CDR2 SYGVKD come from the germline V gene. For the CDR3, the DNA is TGTGTCATCAGTGACGGGACAGGGAAACGGTTTACTGGGGCCAACGTCCTGACTTTC. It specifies CVISDGTGKRFTGANVLTF.

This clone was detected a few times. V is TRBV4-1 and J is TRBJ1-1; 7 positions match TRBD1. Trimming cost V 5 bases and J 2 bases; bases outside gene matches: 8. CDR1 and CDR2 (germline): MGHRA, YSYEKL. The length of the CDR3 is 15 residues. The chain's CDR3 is CASSSRTGINTEAFF. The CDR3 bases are TGCGCCAGCAGCTCCCGGACAGGTATTAACACTGAAGCTTTCTTT.

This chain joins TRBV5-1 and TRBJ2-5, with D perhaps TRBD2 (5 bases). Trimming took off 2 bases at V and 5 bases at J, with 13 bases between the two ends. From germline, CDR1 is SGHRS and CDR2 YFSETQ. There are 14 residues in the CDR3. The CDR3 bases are TGCGCCAGCAGCTTAACGGCGGGCCCCGAGACCCAGTACTTC. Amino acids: CASSLTAGPETQYF.

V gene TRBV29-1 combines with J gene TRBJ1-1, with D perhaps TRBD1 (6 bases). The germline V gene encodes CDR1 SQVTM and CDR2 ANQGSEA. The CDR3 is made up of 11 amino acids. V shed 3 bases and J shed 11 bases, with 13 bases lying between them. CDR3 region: CSVDAQGSAFF. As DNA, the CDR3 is TGCAGCGTTGACGCGCAGGGGAGCGCTTTCTTT.

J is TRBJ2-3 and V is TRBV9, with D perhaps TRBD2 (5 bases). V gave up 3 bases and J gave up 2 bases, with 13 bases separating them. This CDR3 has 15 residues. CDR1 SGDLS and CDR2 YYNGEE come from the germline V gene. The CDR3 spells CASSGADLITDTQYF. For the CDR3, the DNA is TGTGCCAGCAGCGGAGCGGACCTCATCACAGATACGCAGTATTTT.

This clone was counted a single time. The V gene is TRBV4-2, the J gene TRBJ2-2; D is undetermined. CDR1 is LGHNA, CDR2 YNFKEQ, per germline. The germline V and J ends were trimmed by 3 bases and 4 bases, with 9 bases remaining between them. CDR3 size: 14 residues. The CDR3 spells CASSHGLTTGELFF. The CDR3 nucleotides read TGTGCCAGCAGCCACGGGCTAACCACCGGGGAGCTGTTTTTT.

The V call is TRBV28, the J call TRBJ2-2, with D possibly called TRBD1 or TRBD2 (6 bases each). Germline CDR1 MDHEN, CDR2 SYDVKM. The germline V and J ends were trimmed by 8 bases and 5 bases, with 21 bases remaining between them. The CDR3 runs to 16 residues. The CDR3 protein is CASQPPGAGRTGELFF. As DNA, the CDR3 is TGTGCCAGCCAACCCCCGGGGGCAGGGAGGACCGGGGAGCTGTTTTTT.

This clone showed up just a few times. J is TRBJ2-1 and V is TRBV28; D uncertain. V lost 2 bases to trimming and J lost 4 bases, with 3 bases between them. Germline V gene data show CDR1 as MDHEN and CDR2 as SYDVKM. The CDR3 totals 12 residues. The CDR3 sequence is CASSLRYNEQFF. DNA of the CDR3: TGTGCCAGCAGTTTAAGGTACAATGAGCAGTTCTTC. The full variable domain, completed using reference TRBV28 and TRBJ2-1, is DVKVTQSSRYLVKRTGEKVFLECVQDMDHENMFWYRQDPGLGLRLIYFSYDVKMKEKGDIPEGYSVSREKKERFSLILESASTNQTSMYLCASSLRYNEQFFGPGTRLTVL.

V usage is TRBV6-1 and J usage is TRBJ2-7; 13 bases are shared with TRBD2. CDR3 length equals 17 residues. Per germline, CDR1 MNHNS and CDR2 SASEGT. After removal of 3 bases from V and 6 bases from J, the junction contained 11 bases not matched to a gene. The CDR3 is CASSDPGTSGIPLEQYF. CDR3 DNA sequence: TGTGCCAGCAGTGACCCCGGGACTAGCGGGATTCCGCTCGAGCAGTACTTC.

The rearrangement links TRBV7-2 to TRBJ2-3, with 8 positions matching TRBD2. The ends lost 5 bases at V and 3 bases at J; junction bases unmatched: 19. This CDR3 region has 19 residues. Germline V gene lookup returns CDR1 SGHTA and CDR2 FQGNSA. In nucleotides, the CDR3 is TGTGCCAGCAGCCCGGGGCGAAGCGGGAGTTTTGTATGGACAGATACGCAGTATTTT. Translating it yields CASSPGRSGSFVWTDTQYF. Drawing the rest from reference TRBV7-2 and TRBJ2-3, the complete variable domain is GAGVSQSPSNKVTEKGKDVELRCDPISGHTALYWYRQSLGQGLEFLIYFQGNSAPDKSGLPSDRFSAERTGGSVSTLTIQRTQQEDSAVYLCASSPGRSGSFVWTDTQYFGPGTRLTVL.

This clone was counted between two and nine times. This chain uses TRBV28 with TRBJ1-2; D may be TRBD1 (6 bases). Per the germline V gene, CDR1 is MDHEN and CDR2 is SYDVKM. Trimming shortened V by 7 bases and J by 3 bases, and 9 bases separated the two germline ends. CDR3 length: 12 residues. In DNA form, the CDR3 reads TGTGCCAGCATAGGACAGCACTATGGCTACACCTTC. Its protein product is CASIGQHYGYTF.

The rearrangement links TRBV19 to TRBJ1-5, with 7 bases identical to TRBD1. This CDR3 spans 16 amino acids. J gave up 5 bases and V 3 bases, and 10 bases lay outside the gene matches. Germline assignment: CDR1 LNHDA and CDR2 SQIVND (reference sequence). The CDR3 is CASSILPRGRDQPQHF. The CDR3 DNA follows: TGTGCCAGTAGTATCCTCCCCAGGGGGAGGGATCAGCCCCAGCATTTT.

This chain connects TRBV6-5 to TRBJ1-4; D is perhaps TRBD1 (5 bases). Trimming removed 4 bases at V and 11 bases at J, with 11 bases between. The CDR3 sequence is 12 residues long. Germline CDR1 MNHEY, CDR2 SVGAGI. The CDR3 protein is CASSSSGSKLFF. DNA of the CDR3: TGTGCCAGCAGTTCCTCAGGGAGCAAACTGTTTTTT.

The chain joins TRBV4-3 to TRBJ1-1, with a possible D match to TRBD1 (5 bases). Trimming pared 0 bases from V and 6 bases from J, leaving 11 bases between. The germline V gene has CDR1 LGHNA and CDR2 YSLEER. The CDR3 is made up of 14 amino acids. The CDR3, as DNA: TGCGCCAGCAGCCAAGATCCGCAGGGTCCTGAAGCTTTCTTT. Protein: CASSQDPQGPEAFF.